These 15 T cell receptor beta chains were sequenced from one sample in a study of early T cells in non-severe SARS-CoV-2 infection. TCRdb re-derived calls from the 5' RACE reads in MiXCR, one entry per CDR3 protein. Of some 70,000 distinct CDR3 sequences in the sample, 9.5% were seen once. The sequenced material came from whole blood. The source of these receptors is an adult who was a healthcare worker with PCR-confirmed SARS-CoV-2 infection or an uninfected control (not recorded which).

At least ten counts were recorded for this clonotype. The V call is TRBV12-5, the J call TRBJ2-6; D remains unclear. In germline, CDR1 is LGHNT, CDR2 FRNRAP. The CDR3 contains 13 residues. V lost 10 bases to trimming and J lost 0 bases, with 7 bases between them. The CDR3 loop is CAITDSGANVLTF. The CDR3 DNA is TGTGCTATAACAGACTCTGGGGCCAACGTCCTGACTTTC.

This clonotype was counted between two and nine times. V is TRBV7-9 and J is TRBJ1-1, with unresolved D. The V and J ends lost 5 bases and 5 bases respectively, with 6 bases between them. Germline CDR1 reads SEHNR; CDR2 reads FQNEAQ (reference sequence). This CDR3 is 11 amino acids long. The CDR3 bases are TGTGCCAGCAGCCGGCGGACTGAAGCTTTCTTT. Amino acid sequence: CASSRRTEAFF.

This clonotype was recorded many times. CDR3 sequence (DNA): TGTGCCAGCAGCCGAAGGGAGTCCGGAAACACCATATATTTT. Amino acid sequence: CASSRRESGNTIYF. The chain combines TRBV3-1 with TRBJ1-3; D is unclear. The CDR3 extends over 14 amino acids. V gave up 4 bases and J gave up 4 bases, with 11 bases separating them. The germline CDR1 and CDR2 sequences are LGHDT and YNNKEL (reference sequence).

In this sample, this clonotype turned up a few times. CDR3 amino acids: CAWIRQGESNTQYF. DNA for the CDR3: TGTGCCTGGATCCGGCAGGGGGAATCTAATACGCAGTATTTT. This chain links TRBV30 with TRBJ2-3; 7 bases line up with TRBD1. CDR3 length: 14 amino acids. The J segment lost 7 bases and the V segment lost 4 bases, leaving 11 bases of the junction unmatched. Germline V CDR1 and CDR2: GTSNPN, SVGIG (reference sequence).

This clonotype was found a few times. The J gene is TRBJ1-4, the V gene TRBV29-1, with 9 bases lining up with TRBD1. The CDR3 contains 14 residues. Germline V lookup: CDR1 SQVTM, CDR2 ANQGSEA. With V trimmed by 6 bases and J by 3 bases, 5 bases remained unmatched. CDR3 protein: CSVQQGAANEKLFF. The CDR3 DNA reads TGCAGCGTGCAACAGGGGGCGGCTAATGAAAAACTGTTTTTT.

This rearrangement joins TRBV7-3 to TRBJ1-5, with D unresolved. Per the germline V gene, CDR1 is SGHTA and CDR2 is FQGTGA. Trimming took 5 bases from V and 2 from J, leaving 16 bases between them. The CDR3 is 16 residues long. The CDR3 is CASSPLTGRGNQPQHF. CDR3 bases: TGTGCCAGCAGCCCACTGACCGGGAGGGGCAATCAGCCCCAGCATTTT.

CDR3 in amino acids: CASRAGTSYEQYF. The CDR3, as DNA: TGTGCCAGCAGAGCCGGGACCTCCTACGAGCAGTACTTC. This rearrangement joins TRBV12-3 or TRBV12-4 to TRBJ2-7; D is perhaps TRBD1 or TRBD2 (5 bases each). The CDR3 totals 13 residues. The V gene lost 6 bases and the J gene lost 0 bases, with 9 bases spanning the gap.

This clonotype was counted at least ten times. The rearrangement links TRBV9 to TRBJ2-3, with 10 bases fitting TRBD2. The trim removed 4 bases at V and 0 bases at J, leaving 5 bases unmatched. CDR1 SGDLS and CDR2 YYNGEE come from the germline V gene. The CDR3 is 16 residues long. The CDR3 DNA reads TGTGCCAGCAGCCCTAGCGGGAGTTCGAGCACAGATACGCAGTATTTT. Translated: CASSPSGSSSTDTQYF.

This clonotype was picked up a small number of times. The CDR3 DNA reads as TGTGCCAGCAGCTTTAGGACAGTACGGAGCGGCTACACCTTC. It yields the protein CASSFRTVRSGYTF. V and J are TRBV7-9 and TRBJ1-2; D may be TRBD1 (6 bases). The CDR3 extends over 14 amino acids. Germline lookup yields CDR1 SEHNR and CDR2 FQNEAQ (reference sequence). V was cut by 3 bases and J by 8 bases, with 16 bases left in between.

This clonotype was found a few times. The chain carries TRBV29-1 and TRBJ1-2, with unresolved D. This CDR3 region has 14 residues. V was trimmed by 6 bases and J by 4 bases, leaving 18 bases between them. Germline loops: CDR1 SQVTM, CDR2 ANQGSEA. The CDR3 sequence: CSVAADWGSYGYTF. The CDR3 coding sequence is TGCAGCGTAGCGGCGGATTGGGGAAGCTATGGCTACACCTTC.

The chain is built from TRBV6-2 or TRBV6-3 and TRBJ1-1; 9 bases fit TRBD1. V lost 5 bases, J lost 6 bases, and 10 bases stayed unmatched. This CDR3 spans 15 amino acids. Per germline, CDR1 MNHEY and CDR2 SVGEGT. CDR3 protein: CASSHGDRGNSEAFF. CDR3 sequence (DNA): TGTGCCAGCAGTCACGGAGACAGGGGGAATTCTGAAGCTTTCTTT.

This clonotype was picked up many times. The chain carries TRBV14 and TRBJ2-1, with 9 bases identical to TRBD1. The V segment lost 4 bases and the J segment 3 bases; nucleotides outside the gene matches: 7. The germline gives CDR1 SGHDN, CDR2 FVKESK. This CDR3 region has 16 residues. CDR3 sequence reads: CASSRAGTGYYNEQFF. The CDR3 DNA follows: TGTGCCAGCAGCCGCGCCGGGACAGGGTACTACAATGAGCAGTTCTTC.

This clonotype has at least ten counts. The chain combines TRBV5-1 with TRBJ1-1; D ambiguous. Germline CDR1 SGHRS, CDR2 YFSETQ. Trimming shortened V by 6 bases and J by 3 bases, and 18 bases separated the two germline ends. There are 15 residues in the CDR3. CDR3 sequence reads: CASTLSGRSDTEAFF. CDR3 DNA: TGCGCCAGCACCCTCTCGGGGAGATCCGACACTGAAGCTTTCTTT.

V usage is TRBV27 and J usage is TRBJ1-1; maybe TRBD1 (6 bases). The V gene's germline CDR1 is MNHEY and CDR2 SMNVEV (reference sequence). The V and J ends lost 6 bases and 8 bases respectively, with 19 bases between them. The CDR3 runs to 14 residues. The DNA of the CDR3 is TGTGCCAGCAGCCCTTCGTATCAGGGGAACGAAGCTTTCTTT. Protein sequence: CASSPSYQGNEAFF.

This clonotype came up many times. This chain joins TRBV5-1 and TRBJ2-1; weak D call: TRBD2 (6 bases). The CDR3 runs to 14 residues. CDR1 is SGHRS and CDR2 is YFSETQ in the germline V gene. Between the trimmed V and J ends, which lost 0 bases and 6 bases, there was a span of 10 bases. The CDR3 region has the DNA TGCGCCAGCAGCTTGGCCGTGGGGGGCAATGAGCAGTTCTTC. It specifies CASSLAVGGNEQFF.